These T cell receptor beta chains were read from a single sample in a study of Graves' ophthalmopathy and Graves' hyperthyroidism. One entry per CDR3 protein results from TCRdb running MiXCR on the multiplex PCR reads. The sample contains some 410,000 distinct CDR3 sequences, over 20% of which appear only once. The sample comprised peripheral blood. All receptors come from a woman aged 18-35 years with stable Graves' hyperthyroidism. CDR3s include the opening cysteine and the closing phenylalanine or tryptophan. The order of the fields is J gene, V gene, clone size, D gene, CDR3 DNA, CDR3 protein. The D gene is left open where the match is weak. Expanded clones get a size class; other rows say once, few or many, or leave the size out.

j_call: TRBJ1-5; v_call: TRBV30; clone_size: NA; d_call: NA; cdr3_nt: TGTGCCTGGAATCTAAAGACCCCTTATAGCAATCAGCCCCAGCATTTT; cdr3_aa: CAWNLKTPYSNQPQHF
j_call: TRBJ1-6; v_call: TRBV20-1; clone_size: many; d_call: TRBD1; cdr3_nt: TGCAGTGCTAGTGCTGGGACAGCGGGATCACCCCTCCACTTT; cdr3_aa: CSASAGTAGSPLHF
j_call: TRBJ1-2; v_call: TRBV12-3/TRBV12-4; clone_size: many; d_call: NA; cdr3_nt: TGTGCCAGCAGTACCTACCAATTCCTCGATGGCTACACCTTC; cdr3_aa: CASSTYQFLDGYTF
j_call: TRBJ2-5; v_call: TRBV11-2; clone_size: many; d_call: TRBD1; cdr3_nt: TGTGCCAGCAGCCGCTACAGGGGCCAAGAGACCCAGTACTTC; cdr3_aa: CASSRYRGQETQYF
j_call: TRBJ2-3; v_call: TRBV6-1; clone_size: many; d_call: NA; cdr3_nt: TGTGCCAGCAGTGAACAGGCCGGTAGCACAGATACGCAGTATTTT; cdr3_aa: CASSEQAGSTDTQYF
j_call: TRBJ2-2; v_call: TRBV11-2; clone_size: NA; d_call: TRBD2; cdr3_nt: TGTGCCAGCAGCCCCCAGACTAGCGGGGGGACCGGGGAGCTGTTTTTT; cdr3_aa: CASSPQTSGGTGELFF
j_call: TRBJ2-4; v_call: TRBV5-6; clone_size: many; d_call: NA; cdr3_nt: TGTGCCAGCAGCTTTCTAGCGACCAAAAACATTCAGTACTTC; cdr3_aa: CASSFLATKNIQYF
j_call: TRBJ2-2; v_call: TRBV24-1; clone_size: NA; d_call: TRBD2; cdr3_nt: TGTGCCACCAGTGATTTAGACCTGGCGATGGCGGGAGGGTTCACCGGGGAGCTGTTTTTT; cdr3_aa: CATSDLDLAMAGGFTGELFF
j_call: TRBJ2-7; v_call: TRBV25-1; clone_size: NA; d_call: NA; cdr3_nt: TGTGCCAGCAGTGATACAGGCCTATTCTACGAGCAGTACTTC; cdr3_aa: CASSDTGLFYEQYF
j_call: TRBJ1-1; v_call: TRBV20-1; clone_size: NA; d_call: NA; cdr3_nt: TGCAGTGCTAGAAGAGGGTCGAACACTGAAGCTTTCTTT; cdr3_aa: CSARRGSNTEAFF
j_call: TRBJ1-3; v_call: TRBV12-3/TRBV12-4; clone_size: NA; d_call: NA; cdr3_nt: TGTGCCAGCAGTAATAATGTTGGAAACACCATATATTTT; cdr3_aa: CASSNNVGNTIYF
j_call: TRBJ1-3; v_call: TRBV6-5; clone_size: many; d_call: NA; cdr3_nt: TGTGCCAGCAGTTACGGGGGGGCCGGTGACACCATATATTTT; cdr3_aa: CASSYGGAGDTIYF
j_call: TRBJ2-7; v_call: TRBV14; clone_size: many; d_call: TRBD2; cdr3_nt: TGTGCCAGCAGCCAATGGAAGGGAGGGTACGAGCAGTACTTC; cdr3_aa: CASSQWKGGYEQYF
j_call: TRBJ1-2; v_call: TRBV29-1; clone_size: many; d_call: TRBD1; cdr3_nt: TGCAGCGCCGCCGGGACAGGGAATTATGGCTACACCTTC; cdr3_aa: CSAAGTGNYGYTF
j_call: TRBJ2-2; v_call: TRBV7-2; clone_size: many; d_call: NA; cdr3_nt: TGTGCCAGCAGGGCTAGCCGCCCCGTGAACGGGGAGCTGTTTTTT; cdr3_aa: CASRASRPVNGELFF
j_call: TRBJ2-7; v_call: TRBV29-1; clone_size: many; d_call: TRBD2; cdr3_nt: TGCAGCGTTGAAGATGGTACTAGCGGGAGGGCAAGAGAGCAGTACTTC; cdr3_aa: CSVEDGTSGRAREQYF
j_call: TRBJ2-6; v_call: TRBV12-3/TRBV12-4; clone_size: many; d_call: NA; cdr3_nt: TGTGCCAGCAGCCCACCAAGGGGAGCGGCTGGGGCCAACGTCCTGACTTTC; cdr3_aa: CASSPPRGAAGANVLTF
j_call: TRBJ2-7; v_call: TRBV20-1; clone_size: NA; d_call: NA; cdr3_nt: TGCAGTGCTAGAGATCTTGCCAACTACGAGCAGTACTTC; cdr3_aa: CSARDLANYEQYF
j_call: TRBJ2-4; v_call: TRBV19; clone_size: NA; d_call: NA; cdr3_nt: TGTGCCAGTAGTACGGGAGTCGGAAACATTAAGTACTTC; cdr3_aa: CASSTGVGNIKYF
j_call: TRBJ1-5; v_call: TRBV20-1; clone_size: many; d_call: NA; cdr3_nt: TGCAGTGCCCGAAGGATGACAGTCAATCAGCCCCAGCATTTT; cdr3_aa: CSARRMTVNQPQHF
j_call: TRBJ1-1; v_call: TRBV12-3/TRBV12-4; clone_size: many; d_call: NA; cdr3_nt: TGTGCCAGCAGTTTCCGGGGGGTGGCTGAAGCTTTCTTT; cdr3_aa: CASSFRGVAEAFF
j_call: TRBJ2-5; v_call: TRBV12-3/TRBV12-4; clone_size: many; d_call: TRBD2; cdr3_nt: TGTGCCAGCAGTCCTTGGGGACTAGCGGGAGCTAACCAAGAGACCCAGTACTTC; cdr3_aa: CASSPWGLAGANQETQYF
j_call: TRBJ1-2; v_call: TRBV6-1; clone_size: many; d_call: NA; cdr3_nt: TGTGCCAGCAGTGAATCGGGGGGGGTCTATGGCTACACCTTC; cdr3_aa: CASSESGGVYGYTF
j_call: TRBJ2-3; v_call: TRBV11-2; clone_size: many; d_call: TRBD2; cdr3_nt: TGTGCCAGCAGCTTGTCCGGGACTAGCTACACAGATACGCAGTATTTT; cdr3_aa: CASSLSGTSYTDTQYF
j_call: TRBJ2-7; v_call: TRBV6-5; clone_size: NA; d_call: NA; cdr3_nt: TGTGCCAGCAGTTACCAGTACGGCGGGAACAGCGAGCAGTACTTC; cdr3_aa: CASSYQYGGNSEQYF
j_call: TRBJ2-7; v_call: TRBV20-1; clone_size: many; d_call: NA; cdr3_nt: TGCAGTGCTAGAGACAGGGTTCGGCTCTACGAGCAGTACTTC; cdr3_aa: CSARDRVRLYEQYF
j_call: TRBJ1-5; v_call: TRBV20-1; clone_size: many; d_call: NA; cdr3_nt: TGCAGTGCTAGACGGGGGAGCGGACAGCCCCAGCATTTT; cdr3_aa: CSARRGSGQPQHF
j_call: TRBJ2-7; v_call: TRBV4-1; clone_size: NA; d_call: NA; cdr3_nt: TGCGCCAGCAGCCAAGATGGTAGCATCTTCCTAAACGAGCAGTACTTC; cdr3_aa: CASSQDGSIFLNEQYF
j_call: TRBJ1-1; v_call: TRBV6-2/TRBV6-3; clone_size: many; d_call: NA; cdr3_nt: TGTGCCAGCAGTTATCGTACGGGGACTTACACTGAAGCTTTCTTT; cdr3_aa: CASSYRTGTYTEAFF
j_call: TRBJ1-5; v_call: TRBV5-1; clone_size: many; d_call: NA; cdr3_nt: TGTGCCAGCAGTTTAGAGGGGGGCAATCAGCCCCAGCATTTT; cdr3_aa: CASSLEGGNQPQHF
j_call: TRBJ2-7; v_call: TRBV30; clone_size: many; d_call: TRBD1; cdr3_nt: TGTGCCTGGAGTAAGCGACAGGGGAAAGGGTACGAGCAGTACTTC; cdr3_aa: CAWSKRQGKGYEQYF
j_call: TRBJ1-5; v_call: TRBV6-5; clone_size: many; d_call: TRBD1; cdr3_nt: TGTGCCAGCAGTTACACACAGGGGGATCGCAATCAGCCCCAGCATTTT; cdr3_aa: CASSYTQGDRNQPQHF
j_call: TRBJ1-1; v_call: TRBV4-1; clone_size: few; d_call: NA; cdr3_nt: TGCGCCAGCAGCCACCGGACAGCGAACACTGAAGCTTTCTTT; cdr3_aa: CASSHRTANTEAFF
j_call: TRBJ2-2; v_call: TRBV10-3; clone_size: NA; d_call: TRBD2; cdr3_nt: TGTGCCATCAGTGATAAATTAGCGGGGACCGCCGGGGAGCTGTTTTTT; cdr3_aa: CAISDKLAGTAGELFF
j_call: TRBJ2-2; v_call: TRBV14; clone_size: many; d_call: NA; cdr3_nt: TGTGCCAGCAGCCCTCGACAGACCGGGGAGCTGTTTTTT; cdr3_aa: CASSPRQTGELFF
j_call: TRBJ2-2; v_call: TRBV5-1; clone_size: many; d_call: NA; cdr3_nt: TGCGCCAGCAGCTTGGACACTGGGTCCGGGGAGCTGTTTTTT; cdr3_aa: CASSLDTGSGELFF
j_call: TRBJ1-2; v_call: TRBV6-2/TRBV6-3; clone_size: once; d_call: NA; cdr3_nt: TGTGCCAGCAGTTTCTCGTCGGGGGGCAATGATGGCTACACCTTC; cdr3_aa: CASSFSSGGNDGYTF
j_call: TRBJ2-7; v_call: TRBV20-1; clone_size: many; d_call: NA; cdr3_nt: TGCAGTGCTAGAGATGACCTAGTTGGCTACTACGAGCAGTACTTC; cdr3_aa: CSARDDLVGYYEQYF
j_call: TRBJ2-7; v_call: TRBV7-2; clone_size: many; d_call: NA; cdr3_nt: TGTGCCAGCAGCTTAGCGTTGGGGGCAAGCTACGAGCAGTACTTC; cdr3_aa: CASSLALGASYEQYF
j_call: TRBJ2-7; v_call: TRBV6-2/TRBV6-3; clone_size: many; d_call: TRBD1; cdr3_nt: TGTGCCAGCAGTTACCCCGACAGGGCCACCTACGAGCAGTACTTC; cdr3_aa: CASSYPDRATYEQYF
j_call: TRBJ2-2; v_call: TRBV28; clone_size: once; d_call: TRBD1; cdr3_nt: TGTGCCAGCAAGTGTTGGTCAGGGGGCGACACCGGGGAGCTGTTTTTT; cdr3_aa: CASKCWSGGDTGELFF
j_call: TRBJ2-7; v_call: TRBV10-3; clone_size: NA; d_call: NA; cdr3_nt: TGTGCCATCAGTGTCTCATCCGAGCAGTACTTC; cdr3_aa: CAISVSSEQYF
j_call: TRBJ2-7; v_call: TRBV28; clone_size: many; d_call: TRBD2; cdr3_nt: TGTGCCAGCAGCTACAGCGGGAGGAATACCTACGAGCAGTACTTC; cdr3_aa: CASSYSGRNTYEQYF
j_call: TRBJ2-7; v_call: TRBV20-1; clone_size: many; d_call: NA; cdr3_nt: TGCAGTGCTAGTGTGGGGGCTCAGCGTGCCTACGAGCAGTACTTC; cdr3_aa: CSASVGAQRAYEQYF
j_call: TRBJ2-2; v_call: TRBV10-2; clone_size: few; d_call: TRBD1; cdr3_nt: TGCGCCAGCAGGATCGGGACAGTGAACACCGGGGAGCTGTTTTTT; cdr3_aa: CASRIGTVNTGELFF
j_call: TRBJ1-1; v_call: TRBV20-1; clone_size: NA; d_call: NA; cdr3_nt: TGCAGTGCTAGGACAGTGAACACTGAAGCTTTCTTT; cdr3_aa: CSARTVNTEAFF
j_call: TRBJ1-1; v_call: TRBV4-2; clone_size: NA; d_call: NA; cdr3_nt: TGTGCCAGCAGCCAAGTAGGCGGTATGAACACTGAGGCTTTCTTT; cdr3_aa: CASSQVGGMNTEAFF
j_call: TRBJ2-7; v_call: TRBV2; clone_size: many; d_call: NA; cdr3_nt: TGTGCCAGCAGGGCAGACCACTACGAGCAGTACTTC; cdr3_aa: CASRADHYEQYF
j_call: TRBJ2-7; v_call: TRBV5-1; clone_size: NA; d_call: NA; cdr3_nt: TGCGCCAGCAGCGGGACGGAACACTACGAGCAGTACTTC; cdr3_aa: CASSGTEHYEQYF
j_call: TRBJ2-2; v_call: TRBV6-5; clone_size: many; d_call: NA; cdr3_nt: TGTGCCAGCAGTTTCACCGGGGTGCAACGACTGTTTTTT; cdr3_aa: CASSFTGVQRLFF
j_call: TRBJ1-1; v_call: TRBV12-3/TRBV12-4; clone_size: many; d_call: TRBD1; cdr3_nt: TGTGCCAGCAGCCTAGACAGGGGGTTAAACACTGAAGCTTTCTTT; cdr3_aa: CASSLDRGLNTEAFF
j_call: TRBJ2-2; v_call: TRBV13; clone_size: many; d_call: NA; cdr3_nt: TGTGCCAGCAGCTTAGGGAGACAGGTCCTGTCTCCCACCGGGGAGCTGTTTTTT; cdr3_aa: CASSLGRQVLSPTGELFF
j_call: TRBJ2-7; v_call: TRBV6-5; clone_size: many; d_call: TRBD2; cdr3_nt: TGTGCCAGCAGTTACTCGGGCGGGAGGGTCTACGAGCAGTACTTC; cdr3_aa: CASSYSGGRVYEQYF
j_call: TRBJ2-7; v_call: TRBV6-5; clone_size: NA; d_call: NA; cdr3_nt: TGTGCCAGCAGTTACTCCGAAACAGGGCCCTACGAGCAGTACTTC; cdr3_aa: CASSYSETGPYEQYF
j_call: TRBJ2-3; v_call: TRBV7-2; clone_size: many; d_call: TRBD2; cdr3_nt: TGTGCCAGCAGCATTAAGCGGGACCCAGATACGCAGTATTTT; cdr3_aa: CASSIKRDPDTQYF
j_call: TRBJ2-5; v_call: TRBV24-1; clone_size: many; d_call: TRBD2; cdr3_nt: TGTGCCACCAGTGATCCGGGACTAGCGGGAGAAGAGACCCAGTACTTC; cdr3_aa: CATSDPGLAGEETQYF
j_call: TRBJ2-7; v_call: TRBV7-2; clone_size: NA; d_call: TRBD2; cdr3_nt: TGTGCCAGCAGCCCCTCTAGGACTAGCACCTTATACGAGCAGTACTTC; cdr3_aa: CASSPSRTSTLYEQYF
j_call: TRBJ2-7; v_call: TRBV7-9; clone_size: many; d_call: NA; cdr3_nt: TGTGCCAGCAGCTTAGGCTCACAGGGCTACGAGCAGTACTTC; cdr3_aa: CASSLGSQGYEQYF
j_call: TRBJ2-7; v_call: TRBV20-1; clone_size: few; d_call: TRBD2; cdr3_nt: TGCGGTGCCGCTTGGGGCGGGAGACCTCTGGAGCAGTACTTC; cdr3_aa: CGAAWGGRPLEQYF
j_call: TRBJ1-2; v_call: TRBV18; clone_size: NA; d_call: TRBD1; cdr3_nt: TGTGCCAGCTCGTCAGACAGGGGCCATGGCTACACCTTC; cdr3_aa: CASSSDRGHGYTF